Listed below are T cell receptor beta chains from one sample, sequenced in a study of cytomegalovirus exposure and HLA in healthy donors. Only in-frame clones appear in the TCRdb table, and some are missing; sequencing was by immunoSEQ multiplex PCR. The table lists roughly 120,000 clones, roughly four fifths of them singletons. Sequenced material: PBMCs. All receptors derive from an older woman in good health and CMV-seropositive. Both conserved end residues are part of each CDR3. A D gene is named only where the DNA matches it firmly. Expanded clones get a size class; other rows say once, few or many, or leave the size out.

d_gene: .
abundance: .
v_gene: TRBV6-6
j_gene: TRBJ1-1
CDR3nt: TGTGCCAGCAGTTCGACAGAATTGAACACTGAAGCTTTCTTT
CDR3aa: CASSSTELNTEAFF

d_gene: .
abundance: once
v_gene: TRBV5-1
j_gene: TRBJ2-7
CDR3nt: TGCGCCAGCAGCTTAGGCAGGGCCTACGAGCAGTACTTC
CDR3aa: CASSLGRAYEQYF

d_gene: TRBD1
abundance: .
v_gene: TRBV5-6
j_gene: TRBJ1-2
CDR3nt: TGTGCCAGCAGCCTCCGAGGACAGGGAGGACACGGCTACACCTTC
CDR3aa: CASSLRGQGGHGYTF

d_gene: TRBD1
abundance: .
v_gene: TRBV6-5
j_gene: TRBJ1-2
CDR3nt: TGTGCCAGCAGTTACTATGGGACAGATTATGGCTACACCTTC
CDR3aa: CASSYYGTDYGYTF

d_gene: .
abundance: few
v_gene: TRBV12-5
j_gene: TRBJ2-2
CDR3nt: TGTGCTAGTGGGAGAGACTACACCGGGGAGCTGTTTTTT
CDR3aa: CASGRDYTGELFF

d_gene: .
abundance: .
v_gene: TRBV2
j_gene: TRBJ1-5
CDR3nt: TGTGCCAGCAGTGACCAAGCCGGGTCCGACGGGCAGCCCCAGCATTTT
CDR3aa: CASSDQAGSDGQPQHF

d_gene: .
abundance: .
v_gene: TRBV19
j_gene: TRBJ1-1
CDR3nt: TGTGCCAGTAGTACTCCCGGGACCTATAGGGGGGGTTATCCTGAAGCTTTCTTT
CDR3aa: CASSTPGTYRGGYPEAFF

d_gene: .
abundance: .
v_gene: TRBV9
j_gene: TRBJ2-2
CDR3nt: TGTGCCAGCAGCGTCCGGGTCCAGAACACCGGGGAGCTGTTTTTT
CDR3aa: CASSVRVQNTGELFF

d_gene: TRBD1
abundance: .
v_gene: TRBV10-3
j_gene: TRBJ2-7
CDR3nt: TGTGCCATCAGTGGACAGGGGGCCTACGAGCAGTACTTC
CDR3aa: CAISGQGAYEQYF

d_gene: TRBD2
abundance: .
v_gene: TRBV10-3
j_gene: TRBJ2-3
CDR3nt: TGTGCCATCAGTGATTTATTAGCGGGGGCGCCTCCTAGCACAGATACGCAGTATTTT
CDR3aa: CAISDLLAGAPPSTDTQYF

d_gene: TRBD1
abundance: .
v_gene: TRBV4-1
j_gene: TRBJ2-1
CDR3nt: TGCGCCAGCAGCCAACCCCGGGACAGGGGAATCGATGAGCAGTTCTTC
CDR3aa: CASSQPRDRGIDEQFF

d_gene: .
abundance: .
v_gene: TRBV30
j_gene: TRBJ1-4
CDR3nt: TGTGCCTGGAGCGCGGAGACAGGATATAATGAAAAACTGTTTTTT
CDR3aa: CAWSAETGYNEKLFF

d_gene: .
abundance: .
v_gene: TRBV6-5
j_gene: TRBJ1-3
CDR3nt: TGTGCCAGCAACCCGGGAGGGACTGGAAACACCATATATTTT
CDR3aa: CASNPGGTGNTIYF

d_gene: TRBD2
abundance: .
v_gene: TRBV29-1
j_gene: TRBJ2-2
CDR3nt: TGCAGCGTTGAAGGACTAGCGGGGGTATTCACCGGGGAGCTGTTTTTT
CDR3aa: CSVEGLAGVFTGELFF

d_gene: TRBD1
abundance: .
v_gene: TRBV27
j_gene: TRBJ1-4
CDR3nt: TGTGCCAGCAGCCGGGACAGCTTTGGGAATGAAAAACTGTTTTTT
CDR3aa: CASSRDSFGNEKLFF

d_gene: TRBD1
abundance: .
v_gene: TRBV5-1
j_gene: TRBJ1-4
CDR3nt: TGCGCCAGCAGCTCGTCCGGGACAGGGAATGAAAAACTGTTTTTT
CDR3aa: CASSSSGTGNEKLFF

d_gene: TRBD1
abundance: .
v_gene: TRBV27
j_gene: TRBJ1-1
CDR3nt: TGTGCCAGCAGTTTAGCCAGGGGGCACACTGAAGCTTTCTTT
CDR3aa: CASSLARGHTEAFF

d_gene: .
abundance: .
v_gene: TRBV5-1
j_gene: TRBJ2-7
CDR3nt: TGCGCCAGCAGCCACAGGGCTTCGACGTACGAGCAGTACTTC
CDR3aa: CASSHRASTYEQYF

d_gene: .
abundance: .
v_gene: TRBV7-7
j_gene: TRBJ2-3
CDR3nt: TGTGCTAGCAGCTTAGCCCCGACAACAGATACGCAGTATTTT
CDR3aa: CASSLAPTTDTQYF

d_gene: .
abundance: .
v_gene: TRBV27
j_gene: TRBJ1-4
CDR3nt: TGTGCCAGCAGTTTCAGGAATGAAAAACTGTTTTTT
CDR3aa: CASSFRNEKLFF

d_gene: .
abundance: .
v_gene: TRBV7-2
j_gene: TRBJ1-1
CDR3nt: TGTGCCAGCAGCTTACACATGAACACTGAAGCTTTCTTT
CDR3aa: CASSLHMNTEAFF

d_gene: TRBD1
abundance: once
v_gene: TRBV5-6
j_gene: TRBJ1-2
CDR3nt: TGTGCCAGCAGCCAGACAGGGTCCCTGACGCCCTATGGCTACACCTTC
CDR3aa: CASSQTGSLTPYGYTF

d_gene: .
abundance: .
v_gene: TRBV6-5
j_gene: TRBJ1-2
CDR3nt: TGTGCCAGCAAGACACCTAACTATGGCTACACCTTC
CDR3aa: CASKTPNYGYTF